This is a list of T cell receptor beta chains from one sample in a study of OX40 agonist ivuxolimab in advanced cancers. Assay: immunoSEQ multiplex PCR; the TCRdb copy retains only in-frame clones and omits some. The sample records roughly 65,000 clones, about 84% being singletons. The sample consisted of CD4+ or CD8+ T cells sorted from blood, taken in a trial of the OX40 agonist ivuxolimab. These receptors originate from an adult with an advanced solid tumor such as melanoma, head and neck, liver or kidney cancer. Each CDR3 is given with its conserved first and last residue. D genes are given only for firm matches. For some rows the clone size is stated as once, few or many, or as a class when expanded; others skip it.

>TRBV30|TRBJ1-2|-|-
TGTGCCTGCACGCGACTTAACTATGGCTACACCTTC
CACTRLNYGYTF
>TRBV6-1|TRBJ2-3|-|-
TGTGCCAGCAGTGATTTGGGGGGCACAGATACGCAGTATTTT
CASSDLGGTDTQYF
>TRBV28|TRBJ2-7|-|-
TGTGCCAGCACCAATGGACAGTCTCTCGAGCAGTACTTC
CASTNGQSLEQYF
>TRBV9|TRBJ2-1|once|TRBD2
TGTGCCAGCAGCGTGGCTAGCGGGGGGGCTTTCTATGAGCAGTTCTTC
CASSVASGGAFYEQFF
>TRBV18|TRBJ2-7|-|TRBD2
TGTGCCAGCTCATCCGATTCCAGGGAGGGCGAGCAGTACTTC
CASSSDSREGEQYF
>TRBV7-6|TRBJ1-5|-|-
TGTGCCAGCAGCTTAGCCGCTAATAGCAATCAGCCCCAGCATTTT
CASSLAANSNQPQHF
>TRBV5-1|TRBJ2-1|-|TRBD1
TGCGCCAGCAGCTTGGAGATCGGGACAGGGAATAATGAGCAGTTCTTC
CASSLEIGTGNNEQFF
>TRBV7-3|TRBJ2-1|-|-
TGTGCCAGCAGCCCCCGACGATTTGATGAGCAGTTCTTC
CASSPRRFDEQFF
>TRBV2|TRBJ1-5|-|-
TGTGCCAGTAGAAGCGCGGCAATCCTGCCCCAGCATTTT
CASRSAAILPQHF
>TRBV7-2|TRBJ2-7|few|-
TGTGCCAGCAGCTTAGGCGGGTTTGGGGGGCTCGAGCAGTACTTC
CASSLGGFGGLEQYF
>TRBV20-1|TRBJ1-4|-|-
TGCAGTGCCGCCCAGGGTGAAAAACTGTTTTTT
CSAAQGEKLFF
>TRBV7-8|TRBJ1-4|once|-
TGTGCCAGCAGCCGAACCACAGGGCAGGTCAATGAAAAACTGTTTTTT
CASSRTTGQVNEKLFF
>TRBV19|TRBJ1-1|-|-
TGTGCCAGTACCAACCGGGACAAAAACACTGAAGCTTTCTTT
CASTNRDKNTEAFF
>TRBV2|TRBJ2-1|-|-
TGTGCCAGCAGTGATAGCCCGAGCTCCTACAATGAGCAGTTCTTC
CASSDSPSSYNEQFF
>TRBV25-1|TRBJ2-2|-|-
TGTGCCAGCAGTGATCCACGGACTACCGATCTTGGGGAGCTGTTTTTT
CASSDPRTTDLGELFF
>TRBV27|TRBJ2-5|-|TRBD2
TGTGCCAGCAAGCGACTAGCGGGGGGAGAGACCCAGTACTTC
CASKRLAGGETQYF
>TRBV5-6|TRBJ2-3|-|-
TGTGCCAGCAGCTTGGCCCCGAGATCTCGAGATACGCAGTATTTT
CASSLAPRSRDTQYF
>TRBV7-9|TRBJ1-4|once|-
TGTGCCAGCAGTCAGTATGAAAAACTGTTTTTT
CASSQYEKLFF
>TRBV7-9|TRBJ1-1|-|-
TGTGCCAGCAGCTTAGACAGGGACACTGAAGCTTTCTTT
CASSLDRDTEAFF
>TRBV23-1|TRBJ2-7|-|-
TGCGCCAGCAGTCAAATAAGGGGCCCTGGGGGGAGGCCCTCCGAGCAGTACTTC
CASSQIRGPGGRPSEQYF
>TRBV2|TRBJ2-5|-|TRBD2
TGTGCCAGCAGGCGAAGACTAGCGGGACATGGGGGGAGGGGTGAGACCCAGTACTTC
CASRRRLAGHGGRGETQYF
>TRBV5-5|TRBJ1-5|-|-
TGTGCCAGCAGGCGGGGCCCGGAAAGCAATCAGCCCCAGCATTTT
CASRRGPESNQPQHF
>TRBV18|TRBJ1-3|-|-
TGTGCCAGCTCACAAGAGTCCTCTGGAAACACCATATATTTT
CASSQESSGNTIYF
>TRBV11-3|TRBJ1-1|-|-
TGTGCCAGCAGCTTCGAGGGCCGGAACACTGAAGCTTTCTTT
CASSFEGRNTEAFF
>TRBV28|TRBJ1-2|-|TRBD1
TGTGCCAGCAGTTTCCCACGACAGGGGGTGGCCTATGGCTACACCTTC
CASSFPRQGVAYGYTF
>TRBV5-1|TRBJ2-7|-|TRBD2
TGCGCCAGCAGCTTGGGTGGACTAGCGGGAGGGGGCTCCTACGAGCAGTACTTC
CASSLGGLAGGGSYEQYF
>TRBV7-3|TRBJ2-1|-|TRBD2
TGTGCCAGCAGCCCCTCCGCTAGCGGGGGTTACAATGAGCAGTTCTTC
CASSPSASGGYNEQFF
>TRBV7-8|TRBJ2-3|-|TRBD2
TGTGCCAGCACCAACCTACCTAGCGGGAGGACCGGAATCCCAGATACGCAGTATTTT
CASTNLPSGRTGIPDTQYF
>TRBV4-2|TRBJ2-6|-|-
TGTGCCAGCAGCCGCGAAAGAGGGGCTGGGGCCAACGTCCTGACTTTC
CASSRERGAGANVLTF
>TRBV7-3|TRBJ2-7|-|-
TGTGCCAGCAGCTCACCGGGGGTCGACGAGCAGTACTTC
CASSSPGVDEQYF
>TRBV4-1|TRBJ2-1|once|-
TGCGCCAGCAGCCAACTCAATGAGCAGTTCTTC
CASSQLNEQFF
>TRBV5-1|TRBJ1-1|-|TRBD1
TGCGCCAGCAGCCAAGACAGGGACTCTGAAGCTTTCTTT
CASSQDRDSEAFF
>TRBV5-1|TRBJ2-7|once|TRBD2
TGCGCCAGCAGCGGGGCCGGGACAGGTCAGACTAGCGGGTACTACGAGCAGTACTTC
CASSGAGTGQTSGYYEQYF
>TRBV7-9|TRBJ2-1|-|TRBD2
TGTGCCAGCAGCTTTCTAGCGGGAGGTGTAATCGATGAGCAGTTCTTC
CASSFLAGGVIDEQFF
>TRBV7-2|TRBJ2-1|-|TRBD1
TGTGCCAGCAGTTCACAGGGGGGCTCCTACAATGAGCAGTTCTTC
CASSSQGGSYNEQFF
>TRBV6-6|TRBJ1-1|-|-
TGTGCCAGCAGTTACTCGGCAGGGACTGAAGCTTTCTTT
CASSYSAGTEAFF
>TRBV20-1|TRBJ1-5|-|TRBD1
TGCAGTGCAAGTACAGGGGTTGGAGAGCATTTT
CSASTGVGEHF
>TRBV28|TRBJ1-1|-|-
TGTGCCAGCAGTTTCAGTAGTTTGAACACTGAAGCTTTCTTT
CASSFSSLNTEAFF
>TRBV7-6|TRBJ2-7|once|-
TGTGCCAGCAGCTTAGCACAGAGCCAATACGAGCAGTACTTC
CASSLAQSQYEQYF
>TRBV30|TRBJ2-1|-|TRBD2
TGTGCCTGGAGCCCTAAACCCGGGAGGACATTCTTC
CAWSPKPGRTFF
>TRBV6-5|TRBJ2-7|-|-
TGTGCCAGCAGTTACGGGGGCCTTAGCTCCTACGAGCAGTACTTC
CASSYGGLSSYEQYF
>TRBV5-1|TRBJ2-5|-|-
TGCGCCAGCAGCTTGAAGGGTAGTAGGGCGGAAGAGACCCAGTACTTC
CASSLKGSRAEETQYF
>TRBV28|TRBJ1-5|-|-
TGTGCCAGCAGTTTATGGTCCAGCAGCAATCAGCCCCAGCATTTT
CASSLWSSSNQPQHF
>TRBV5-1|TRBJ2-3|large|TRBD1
TGCGCCAGCAGCTTGGCCGGGACAGGTCCCGGTGTCAGCACAGATACGCAGTATTTT
CASSLAGTGPGVSTDTQYF
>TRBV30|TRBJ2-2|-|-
TGTGCCTGGAGAGTCCCTAAGAACACCGGGGAGCTGTTTTTT
CAWRVPKNTGELFF
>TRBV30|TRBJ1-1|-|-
TGTGCCTGGAGTGTACGGGGGGACCTGGTGAACACTGAAGCTTTCTTT
CAWSVRGDLVNTEAFF
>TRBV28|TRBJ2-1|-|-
TGTGCCAGCAGTCCTCTGCGTAGCCCCTACAATGAGCAGTTCTTC
CASSPLRSPYNEQFF
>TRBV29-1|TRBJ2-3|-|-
TGCAGCGTTGACGTTGGGTATACAGATACGCAGTATTTT
CSVDVGYTDTQYF
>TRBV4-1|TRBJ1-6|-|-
TGCGCCAGCAGCCGGGGAGTTCCTTCACCCCTCCACTTT
CASSRGVPSPLHF
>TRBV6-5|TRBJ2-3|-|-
TGTGCCAGCAGTGAACTAGCTTTCACAGATACGCAGTATTTT
CASSELAFTDTQYF
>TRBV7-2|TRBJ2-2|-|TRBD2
TGTGCCAGCAGACTATTAGCGGGAAACACCGGGGAGCTGTTTTTT
CASRLLAGNTGELFF
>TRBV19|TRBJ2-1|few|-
TGTGCCAGTAGTAGCCCCATGATGGGCAGAGACAATGAGCAGTTCTTC
CASSSPMMGRDNEQFF
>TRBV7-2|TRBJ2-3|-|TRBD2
TGTGCCAGCAGCTCCGGGGGACTAGCGGGACTCACAGATACGCAGTATTTT
CASSSGGLAGLTDTQYF
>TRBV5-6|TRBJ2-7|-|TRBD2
TGTGCCAGCAGCCTACCGTCGGGAACCGGGACTAGCTCCTACGAGCAGTACTTC
CASSLPSGTGTSSYEQYF
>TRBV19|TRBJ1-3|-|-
TGTGCCAGTAGTACCCGAGGACAGAGGTCTGGAAACACCATATATTTT
CASSTRGQRSGNTIYF
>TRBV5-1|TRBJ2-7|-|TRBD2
TGCGCCAGCAGCCTTAGCGGGAGTAGTTACGAGCAGTACTTC
CASSLSGSSYEQYF
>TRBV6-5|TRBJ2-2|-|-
TGTGCCAGCCGACGGGACGCGAACACCGGGGAGCTGTTTTTT
CASRRDANTGELFF
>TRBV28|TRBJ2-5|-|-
TGTGCCAGCAGTAAACAAAGACCCGAAGAGACCCAGTACTTC
CASSKQRPEETQYF